This T cell receptor beta chain was captured in a study of post-analysis software for immune sequencing data. Study-wide findings and caveats: The study found significantly lower normalized Chao1 diversity in multiple sclerosis patients than in controls. Patients had higher frequencies than controls of about 5 TRBV segments, including TRBV5-6, TRBV5-1 and TRBV20-1.

Unique molecular identifiers featured in each of the TCR beta cDNA libraries. Roughly 500,000 cDNA molecules were obtained per 1 to 10 million input T cells. MiXCR was run by TCRdb on the PCR reads, yielding one entry per CDR3 protein. The profile shows a few hundred thousand distinct CDR3 sequences, about 39% of them singletons. A remark on this clonotype: Its antigen remains unknown.

This CDR3 spans 16 amino acids. CDR1 and CDR2 (germline): DFQATT, SNEGSKA (reference sequence). The receptor comes from a girl aged 2-10 years with multiple sclerosis. Material: blood. The gene calls are TRBV20-1 and TRBJ2-5; weak D call: TRBD1 (6 bases). The J call may be wrong; the DNA end is better matched by TRBJ2-7. The CDR3 bases are TGCAGTGCTAGAGTCAAATCAGGGGACCCACGGCGCGAGCAGTACTTC. This codes for CSARVKSGDPRREQYF.